A single sample gave rise to the 21 T cell receptor beta chains below, sequenced in a study of cytomegalovirus exposure and HLA in healthy donors. Primers included in the PCR were 60 Vbeta and 13 Jbeta primers. Clones were sequenced by immunoSEQ multiplex PCR, and TCRdb holds only the in-frame ones, with some missing. Found here are approximately 140,000 clones, roughly 80% of them singletons; the top ten hold approximately 1.5%. Sequenced sample: PBMCs. The receptor source for this set is a female donor in good health and CMV-seronegative.

The chain couples TRBV7-9 to TRBJ1-5; no clear D. Per the germline V gene, CDR1 is SEHNR and CDR2 is FQNEAQ (reference sequence). Deletions cut 5 bases from V and 8 bases from J, with 16 bases between. CDR3 length: 14 amino acids. Here the CDR3 reads CASSKDGAGEPQHF. The CDR3 DNA is TGTGCCAGCAGCAAAGACGGCGCCGGGGAGCCCCAGCATTTT.

This clone was detected only a few times. The V call is TRBV6-6, the J call TRBJ2-7; possible D gene TRBD1, 5 bases. V was pared by 2 bases and J by 4 bases, with 9 bases between. The CDR3 spans 13 residues. Germline V gene data show CDR1 as MNHNY and CDR2 as SVGAGI (reference sequence). Written as DNA, the CDR3 is TGTGCCAGCAGTTACAGGGGATTTTACGAGCAGTACTTC. Translated, it gives CASSYRGFYEQYF.

The genes are TRBV6-6 and TRBJ1-4; a possible D gene is TRBD1 (5 bases). This CDR3 contains 15 residues. Germline lookup yields CDR1 MNHNY and CDR2 SVGAGI (reference sequence). V was shortened by 5 bases and J by 0 bases, with 10 bases between the two germline ends. CDR3 residues: CASSQPTATNEKLFF. The CDR3 nucleotides read TGTGCCAGCAGTCAACCGACAGCAACTAATGAAAAACTGTTTTTT.

The genes are TRBV5-1 and TRBJ2-7, with TRBD2 matching 8 bases. Germline CDR1 reads SGHRS; CDR2 reads YFSETQ. CDR3 length equals 13 residues. Germline trimming cut 2 bases from V and 6 bases from J; bases unmatched to any gene: 4. CDR3 in DNA: TGCGCCAGCAGCTTCGGCGGGAGGCGCGAGCAGTACTTC. Its protein product is CASSFGGRREQYF.

V and J are TRBV2 and TRBJ2-7, with a weak D call TRBD2 (6 bases). The CDR3 has 14 residues. Trimming left V 8 bases short and J 4 bases short, with 18 bases between. Germline V gives CDR1 SNHLY, CDR2 FYNNEI. CDR3 nucleotides: TGTGCCAGCCGTTCGGGACTGGGCACATACGAGCAGTACTTC. It codes for CASRSGLGTYEQYF.

V is TRBV28 and J is TRBJ1-1; unclear D gene. V dropped 6 bases and J dropped 3 bases, with 23 bases sitting between them. There are 17 residues in the CDR3. CDR1 and CDR2 from the germline V gene are MDHEN and SYDVKM. CDR3 in amino acids: CASSPLGGIRRDTEAFF. The DNA for the CDR3 is TGTGCCAGCAGCCCTCTAGGAGGAATTAGGAGAGACACTGAAGCTTTCTTT.

The sample holds one count of this clone. The rearrangement links TRBV15 to TRBJ1-5; TRBD1 agrees at 8 bases. The CDR3 sequence is 14 residues long. Per the germline V gene, CDR1 is LNHNV and CDR2 is YYDKDF (reference sequence). The ends lost 9 bases at V and 9 bases at J; junction bases unmatched: 13. This CDR3 is CATAFRQGQLPQHF. CDR3 DNA sequence: TGTGCCACTGCATTCAGACAGGGGCAGCTGCCCCAGCATTTT.

This clone was seen a handful of times. J is TRBJ1-5 and V is TRBV29-1, with TRBD1 as a possible D gene (6 bases). Looked up from germline, CDR1 is SQVTM and CDR2 is ANQGSEA. Trimming took 6 bases from V and 5 from J, leaving 14 bases between them. The CDR3 extends over 13 amino acids. The chain's CDR3 is CSVLSGDHQPQHF. CDR3 nucleotide sequence: TGCAGCGTCCTGTCAGGGGACCATCAGCCCCAGCATTTT.

Only one count was recorded for this clone. The chain employs TRBV6-1 and TRBJ1-1; TRBD1 matches 7 bases. Losses at the gene ends were 6 bases for V and 2 bases for J; bases not matched to a gene: 3. The CDR3 has 13 residues. Looked up from germline, CDR1 is MNHNS and CDR2 is SASEGT. CDR3 in DNA: TGTGCCAGCAGGAGGACAGGTAACACTGAAGCTTTCTTT. Translated: CASRRTGNTEAFF.

This chain connects TRBV7-3 to TRBJ2-7, with TRBD1 matching 8 bases. Looked up from germline, CDR1 is SGHTA and CDR2 is FQGTGA. V gave up 4 bases and J gave up 4 bases; unmatched junction bases: 9. This CDR3 contains 15 residues. This chain's CDR3 is CASSSSGGTWYEQYF. The CDR3 coding sequence is TGTGCCAGCAGCTCGTCAGGGGGCACTTGGTACGAGCAGTACTTC.

The chain employs TRBV18 and TRBJ2-5, with D possibly matching TRBD1 (5 bases). The CDR3 spans 15 residues. CDR1 and CDR2 (germline): KGHSH, LQKENI. V shed 1 base and J shed 5 bases, with 14 bases lying between them. For the CDR3, the DNA is TGTGCCAGCTCACCACTTTCAGGGCCAGAGGAGACCCAGTACTTC. It is translated as CASSPLSGPEETQYF.

The rearrangement joins TRBV7-9 to TRBJ2-3, with D hard to call. CDR1 is SEHNR and CDR2 is FQNEAQ in the germline V gene (reference sequence). The CDR3 consists of 12 residues. V was cut by 2 bases and J by 4 bases, with 4 bases left in between. CDR3 loop: CASSLLSDTQYF. In DNA, the CDR3 is TGTGCCAGCAGCTTACTTTCAGATACGCAGTATTTT.

This chain connects TRBV5-1 to TRBJ1-1; TRBD1 aligns across 7 bases. The CDR3 has 13 amino acids. Germline V gene data show CDR1 as SGHRS and CDR2 as YFSETQ. Germline trimming cut 7 bases from V and 4 bases from J; bases unmatched to any gene: 7. In DNA form, the CDR3 reads TGCGCCAGCGGTACAGGGGAAATCACTGAAGCTTTCTTT. It yields the protein CASGTGEITEAFF.

Remarks on this clone: One end of the junction does not line up with germline, which may come from a read error. The J gene is TRBJ1-2, the V gene TRBV5-1; 7 nucleotides align to TRBD1. Germline V gene lookup returns CDR1 SGHRS and CDR2 YFSETQ. The CDR3 sequence is 14 residues long. The CDR3 protein is CASSSRTGYYGYPF. As DNA, the CDR3 is TGCGCCAGCAGCTCTCGGACAGGTTATTATGGCTACCCCTTC.

This clone occurred a few times. This chain uses TRBV7-2 with TRBJ2-7, with 9 bases matching TRBD1. The J segment lost 5 bases and the V segment lost 4 bases, leaving 6 bases of the junction unmatched. Germline V gene lookup returns CDR1 SGHTA and CDR2 FQGNSA. This CDR3 is 14 amino acids long. CDR3 nucleotides: TGTGCCAGCAGCTCCTGGACAGGGGAAGACGAGCAGTACTTC. Its translation: CASSSWTGEDEQYF.

This rearrangement joins TRBV6-5 to TRBJ1-1; TRBD1 matches 7 bases. This CDR3 has 14 amino acids. Germline loops: CDR1 MNHEY, CDR2 SVGAGI. V shed 5 bases and J 3 bases; nucleotides not matched to a gene: 6. The CDR3 protein is CASSKQGIHTEAFF. CDR3 coding DNA: TGTGCCAGCAGTAAACAGGGGATCCACACTGAAGCTTTCTTT.

The chain joins TRBV7-9 to TRBJ2-3; 7 nucleotides agree with TRBD2. This CDR3 is 14 amino acids long. V gave up 8 bases and J gave up 2 bases; unmatched junction bases: 7. CDR1 and CDR2 (germline): SEHNR, FQNEAQ (reference sequence). CDR3 amino acids: CASLKRGLTDTQYF. As DNA, the CDR3 is TGTGCCAGCCTAAAGCGGGGACTCACAGATACGCAGTATTTT. Combining the CDR3 with reference TRBV7-9 and TRBJ2-3 gives the whole variable domain DTGVSQNPRHKITKRGQNVTFRCDPISEHNRLYWYRQTLGQGPEFLTYFQNEAQLEKSRLLSDRFSAERPKGSFSTLEIQRTEQGDSAMYLCASLKRGLTDTQYFGPGTRLTVL.

This clone has just one count. The chain couples TRBV30 to TRBJ1-1, with D possibly TRBD1 on 6 matching bases. There are 13 residues in the CDR3. V was pared by 4 bases and J by 4 bases, with 13 bases between. In germline, CDR1 is GTSNPN, CDR2 SVGIG (reference sequence). CDR3 in DNA: TGTGCCTGGATACAGGGTATCGCCACTGAAGCTTTCTTT. This codes for CAWIQGIATEAFF.

The chain has TRBV7-6 and TRBJ2-3; 13 bases are a match to TRBD2. The CDR3 runs to 17 residues. J gave up 1 base and V 5 bases, and 6 bases lay outside the gene matches. CDR1 is SGHVS, CDR2 FNYEAQ, per germline. The CDR3 protein is CASSQTSGGSRTDTQYF. The CDR3 DNA reads as TGTGCCAGCAGCCAGACTAGCGGGGGGTCACGCACAGATACGCAGTATTTT.

The genes are TRBV27 and TRBJ2-1; 8 nucleotides align to TRBD1. The junction had 8 bases not matched to a gene; V was cut back by 5 bases and J by 8 bases. From germline, CDR1 is MNHEY and CDR2 SMNVEV (reference sequence). This CDR3 has 14 residues. CDR3: CASSQGAPFDEQFF. The CDR3 DNA is TGTGCCAGCAGTCAGGGGGCGCCTTTTGATGAGCAGTTCTTC.

This chain uses TRBV19 with TRBJ1-1; 10 bases agree with TRBD1. The junction had 11 bases not matched to a gene; V was cut back by 8 bases and J by 2 bases. CDR1 is LNHDA, CDR2 SQIVND, per germline (reference sequence). The CDR3 runs to 16 residues. As DNA, the CDR3 is TGTGCCAGTGGTCGGGACAGGGGAGGGGTAAACACTGAAGCTTTCTTT. It is translated as CASGRDRGGVNTEAFF. The entire variable domain, with the rest obtained from reference TRBV19 and TRBJ1-1, is as follows: DGGITQSPKYLFRKEGQNVTLSCEQNLNHDAMYWYRQDPGQGLRLIYYSQIVNDFQKGDIAEGYSVSREKKESFPLTVTSAQKNPTAFYLCASGRDRGGVNTEAFFGQGTRLTVV.